The rows below give T cell receptor beta chains drawn from one sample of a study of blood T cell repertoires in COVID-19. Profiling relied on immunoSEQ multiplex PCR, and the TCRdb table lists in-frame clones only, not all of them. Of more than 85,000 clones listed, around 90% are singletons. Source material: peripheral blood. The receptors derive from a woman aged 45-65 years with COVID-19, enrolled during active disease. Each CDR3 is given with its conserved first and last residue. The order of the fields is J gene, clone size, D gene, V gene, CDR3 protein, CDR3 DNA. D genes are given only for firm matches. Size is omitted from some rows. Given values are once, few, many or a class for expanded clones.

j_gene: TRBJ2-7; abundance: -; d_gene: -; v_gene: TRBV18; CDR3aa: CASSVGPYEQYF; CDR3nt: TGTGCCAGCTCAGTCGGTCCCTACGAGCAGTACTTC
j_gene: TRBJ2-1; abundance: few; d_gene: -; v_gene: TRBV19; CDR3aa: CASSQDSRGFGAYNEQFF; CDR3nt: TGTGCCAGTAGCCAAGACTCAAGGGGGTTTGGCGCGTACAATGAGCAGTTCTTC
j_gene: TRBJ1-1; abundance: -; d_gene: TRBD1; v_gene: TRBV12-3/TRBV12-4; CDR3aa: CASTGTVNTEAFF; CDR3nt: TGTGCCAGCACCGGGACAGTGAACACTGAAGCTTTCTTT
j_gene: TRBJ1-4; abundance: -; d_gene: -; v_gene: TRBV14; CDR3aa: CASSQARLPAKLFF; CDR3nt: TGTGCCAGCAGCCAAGCCCGACTCCCAGCAAAACTGTTTTTT
j_gene: TRBJ2-2; abundance: -; d_gene: TRBD2; v_gene: TRBV19; CDR3aa: CASRLAGVRSTGELFF; CDR3nt: TGTGCCAGTAGGCTAGCGGGGGTCAGGAGCACCGGGGAGCTGTTTTTT
j_gene: TRBJ1-1; abundance: -; d_gene: -; v_gene: TRBV3-1/TRBV3-2; CDR3aa: CASSQGGGLINTEAFF; CDR3nt: TGTGCCAGCAGCCAAGGGGGGGGCTTAATCAACACTGAAGCTTTCTTT
j_gene: TRBJ1-5; abundance: -; d_gene: -; v_gene: TRBV18; CDR3aa: CASSKGNAGDGQPQHF; CDR3nt: TGTGCCAGCTCCAAGGGAAATGCGGGGGATGGACAGCCCCAGCATTTT
j_gene: TRBJ1-5; abundance: once; d_gene: TRBD1; v_gene: TRBV4-1; CDR3aa: CASSPGDRHNQPQHF; CDR3nt: TGCGCCAGCAGCCCAGGGGACAGGCACAATCAGCCCCAGCATTTT
j_gene: TRBJ1-2; abundance: once; d_gene: -; v_gene: TRBV6-6; CDR3aa: CASSSIQGYYGYTF; CDR3nt: TGTGCCAGCAGTTCCATACAGGGTTACTATGGCTACACCTTC
j_gene: TRBJ2-4; abundance: once; d_gene: -; v_gene: TRBV28; CDR3aa: CASSPPWGGKNIQYF; CDR3nt: TGTGCCAGCAGTCCCCCTTGGGGAGGCAAAAACATTCAGTACTTC
j_gene: TRBJ2-7; abundance: -; d_gene: -; v_gene: TRBV5-6; CDR3aa: CASSWVGQGGYEQYF; CDR3nt: TGTGCCAGCAGCTGGGTTGGGCAGGGGGGCTACGAGCAGTACTTC
j_gene: TRBJ2-7; abundance: -; d_gene: TRBD1; v_gene: TRBV7-9; CDR3aa: CASTHHPGTGDEQYF; CDR3nt: TGTGCCAGCACCCACCACCCCGGGACAGGGGACGAGCAGTACTTC
j_gene: TRBJ2-5; abundance: -; d_gene: -; v_gene: TRBV21-1; CDR3aa: CASSKGAECRQETQYF; CDR3nt: TGTGCCAGCAGCAAAGGAGCCGAGTGCCGACAAGAGACCCAGTACTTC
j_gene: TRBJ1-6; abundance: -; d_gene: -; v_gene: TRBV5-6; CDR3aa: CASSLDGYNSPLHF; CDR3nt: TGTGCCAGCAGCCTTGACGGGTATAATTCACCCCTCCACTTT